This T cell receptor beta chain came from a study of CD8+CD57+ T cells in acquired aplastic anemia. Overall study: Sorted CD4+ and CD8+ cells yielded roughly 3.4 ug of DNA on average.

The CDR3 runs 18 residues. CDR1 and CDR2 from the germline V gene are SEHNR and FQNEAQ (reference sequence). About this clonotype: Its target is unknown.

Regarding the study as a whole: The study found no significant CD8+ Simpson's diversity difference between patients and controls. The study identified almost 30 CD8+ CDR3 sequences shared by patients and controls.

Profiling of TCR beta VDJ combinations and CDR3 sequences used genomic DNA as template. One entry per CDR3 protein results from TCRdb running MiXCR on the reads. This repertoire shows some 280,000 distinct CDR3 sequences, 55% to 60% found once; its top ten account for less than 10%. The V gene is TRBV7-9, the J gene TRBJ2-6; 10 nucleotides align to TRBD1. The sample taken for sequencing was sorted CD4+, CD8+, or CD8+CD57+ T cells (not recorded which) from PBMCs. This sequence originates from a human donor with severe aplastic anemia or a healthy control (not recorded which). The CDR3, as DNA: TGTGGGAGCAGCTTAGGGGACAGGGGACCCTCTGGGGCCAACGTCCTGACTTTC. Its protein is CGSSLGDRGPSGANVLTF.